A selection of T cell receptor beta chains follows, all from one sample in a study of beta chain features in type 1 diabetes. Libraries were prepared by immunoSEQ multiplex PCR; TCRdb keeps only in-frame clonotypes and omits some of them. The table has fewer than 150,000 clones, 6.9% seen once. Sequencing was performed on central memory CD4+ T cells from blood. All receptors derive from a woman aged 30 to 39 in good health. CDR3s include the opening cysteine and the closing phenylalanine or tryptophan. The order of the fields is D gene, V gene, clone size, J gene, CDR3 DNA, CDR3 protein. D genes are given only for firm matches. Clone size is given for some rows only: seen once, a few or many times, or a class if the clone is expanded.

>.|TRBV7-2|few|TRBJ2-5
TGTGCCAGCAGCTTAATTTCCCAAACTTCTCGAGAGACCCAGTACTTC
CASSLISQTSRETQYF
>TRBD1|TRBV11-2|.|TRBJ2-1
TGTGCCAGCAGCTTACAACCGAACAGGGGTACTGCCTCCTACAATGAGCAGTTCTTC
CASSLQPNRGTASYNEQFF
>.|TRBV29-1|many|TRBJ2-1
TGCAGCGTAGACCGCAGCGTCTCCTACAATGAGCAGTTCTTC
CSVDRSVSYNEQFF
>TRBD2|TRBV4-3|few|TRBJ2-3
TGCGCCAGCAGCCAAGACCCCGCGGACATTATAGCGGGAGGGACTAGCACAGATACGCAGTATTTT
CASSQDPADIIAGGTSTDTQYF
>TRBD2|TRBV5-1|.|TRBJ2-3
TGCGCCAGCAGCCTTAGCGGGACAAGCACAGATACGCAGTATTTT
CASSLSGTSTDTQYF
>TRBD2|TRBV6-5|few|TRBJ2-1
TGTGCCAGCAGACGTACTAGCGGGGGATACAATGAGCAGTTCTTC
CASRRTSGGYNEQFF
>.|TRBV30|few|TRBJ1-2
TGTGCCTGGAGTCAGCGCGACCCCAGTGGCTACACCTTC
CAWSQRDPSGYTF
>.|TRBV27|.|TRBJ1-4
TGTGCCAGCAGTCCCCTCACGACAGCTAGTAGGGAAAAACTGTTTTTT
CASSPLTTASREKLFF
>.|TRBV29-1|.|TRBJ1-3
TGCAGCGTTGAAGAGGGACTGGGAAACACCATATATTTT
CSVEEGLGNTIYF
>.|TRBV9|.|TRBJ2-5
TGTGCCAGCAGCCCAGCGGTGAAAGAGACCCAGTACTTC
CASSPAVKETQYF
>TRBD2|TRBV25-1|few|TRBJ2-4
TGTGCCAGCAGTGAATCCCCGGGAGGGCGTAACATTCAGTACTTC
CASSESPGGRNIQYF
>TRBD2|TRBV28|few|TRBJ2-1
TGTGCCAGCAGTTTCTTACTAGCGGGAGTGGACAATGAGCAGTTCTTC
CASSFLLAGVDNEQFF
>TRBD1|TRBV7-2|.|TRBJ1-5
TGTGCCAGCAGCCTCGCCGGGACAGGAGGCAATCAGCCCCAGCATTTT
CASSLAGTGGNQPQHF
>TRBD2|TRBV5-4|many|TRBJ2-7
TGTGCCAGCAGCTTGGGCGGCGGGGGTGCCTACGAGCAGTACTTC
CASSLGGGGAYEQYF
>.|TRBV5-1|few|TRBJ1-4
TGCGCCAGCAGCTTGGGACAGTCGGTTGAGGAAAAACTGTTTTTT
CASSLGQSVEEKLFF
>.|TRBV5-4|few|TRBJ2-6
TGTGCCAGCAGCACAGGGACCTCTGGGGCCAACGTCCTGACTTTC
CASSTGTSGANVLTF
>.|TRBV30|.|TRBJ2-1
TGTGCCTGGAGTGAACAACTAAACTCCTACAATGAGCAGTTCTTC
CAWSEQLNSYNEQFF
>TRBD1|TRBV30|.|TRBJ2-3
TGTGCCTGGAGTCCTAACAGGGGAACTAGCACAGATACGCAGTATTTT
CAWSPNRGTSTDTQYF
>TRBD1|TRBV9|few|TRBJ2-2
TGTGCCAGCAGCGTTCCGGGACAGGGGTACACCGGGGAGCTGTTTTTT
CASSVPGQGYTGELFF
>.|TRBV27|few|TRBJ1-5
TGTGCCAGCAGTTTATCGGCAGGGATCAATCAGCCCCAGCATTTT
CASSLSAGINQPQHF
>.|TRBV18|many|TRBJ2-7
TGTGCCAGCTCACCTCCGGGAGAGGTCTTCGAGCAGTACTTC
CASSPPGEVFEQYF
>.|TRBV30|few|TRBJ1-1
TGTGCCTGGAGTGTAGCCAGGGACACTGAAGCTTTCTTT
CAWSVARDTEAFF
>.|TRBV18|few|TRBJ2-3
TGTGCCAGCTCGGGCGCGGGACCGCGGGATACGCAGTATTTT
CASSGAGPRDTQYF
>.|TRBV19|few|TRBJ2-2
TGTGCCAGTAGTGTGTCAGACTTAAACACCGGGGAGCTGTTTTTT
CASSVSDLNTGELFF
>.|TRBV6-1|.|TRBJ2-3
TGTGCCAGCAGTGAAGGTGGTCGACATACAGATACGCAGTATTTT
CASSEGGRHTDTQYF
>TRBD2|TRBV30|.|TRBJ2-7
TGTGCCTGGAGTCCCCGGGTAGCGGGAGGTGGGGAGCAGTACTTC
CAWSPRVAGGGEQYF
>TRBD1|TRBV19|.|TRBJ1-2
TGTGCCAGTAGTACCCCACAGACAGGGAACTATGGCTACACCTTC
CASSTPQTGNYGYTF
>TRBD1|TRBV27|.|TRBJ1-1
TGTGCCAGCAGTCCCTCCCGACAGGGGAGCACTGAAGCTTTCTTT
CASSPSRQGSTEAFF
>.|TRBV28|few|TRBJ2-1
TGTGCCAGCAGTTTAAGAATCTCACAGGGAGATTCCTACAATGAGCAGTTCTTC
CASSLRISQGDSYNEQFF
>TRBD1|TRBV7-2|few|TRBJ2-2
TGTGCCAGCAGGCCCCCACAGGGGGCGAGAACCGGGGAGCTGTTTTTT
CASRPPQGARTGELFF
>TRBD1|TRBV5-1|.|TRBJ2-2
TGCGCCAGCAGCCCGGGACAGGGGACCACCGGGGAGCTGTTTTTT
CASSPGQGTTGELFF
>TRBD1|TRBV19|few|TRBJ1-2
TGTGCCAGTGCCGACAGGGTAGTTGACTATGGCTACACCTTC
CASADRVVDYGYTF
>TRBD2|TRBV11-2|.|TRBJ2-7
TGTGCCAGCAGCGTCCGAACTAGCGGCTCTTTATCCTACGAGCAGTACTTC
CASSVRTSGSLSYEQYF
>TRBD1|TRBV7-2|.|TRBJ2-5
TGTGCCAGCAGCTTTACAGGGGGCTGGCAAGAGACCCAGTACTTC
CASSFTGGWQETQYF
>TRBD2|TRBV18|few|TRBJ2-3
TGTGCCAGCTCCCAGGGACTAGCGGTTGGCACAGATACGCAGTATTTT
CASSQGLAVGTDTQYF
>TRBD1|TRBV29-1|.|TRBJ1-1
TGCAGCGTCCGGGACAGTGAAGCTTTCTTT
CSVRDSEAFF
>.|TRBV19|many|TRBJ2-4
TGTGCCAGTCTGGACACCGGAGCCAAAAACATTCAGTACTTC
CASLDTGAKNIQYF
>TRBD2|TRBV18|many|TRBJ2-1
TGTGCCAGCTCACCTAGGACTAGGAGCTCCTACAATGAGCAGTTCTTC
CASSPRTRSSYNEQFF
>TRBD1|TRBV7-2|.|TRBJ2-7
TGTGCCAGCAGCTTCGGACAGGTTAACTCCTACGAGCAGTACTTC
CASSFGQVNSYEQYF
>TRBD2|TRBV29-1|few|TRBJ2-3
TGCAGCGTTGAAGCGTTGGGACTAGCGGGAGGGACAGATACGCAGTATTTT
CSVEALGLAGGTDTQYF